The next 5 T cell receptor beta chains were all read from a single sample in a study of blood T cell repertoires in COVID-19. Assay: immunoSEQ multiplex PCR; the TCRdb copy retains only in-frame clones and omits some. Of 210,000 or so clones listed, 84% are singletons. Sequencing input: peripheral blood. Every receptor here comes from a woman in her sixties or seventies with active or convalescent COVID-19.

The CDR3 sequence: CASSAAGTSSYEQYF. The CDR3 DNA follows: TGCGCCAGCAGCGCCGCCGGGACTTCCTCCTACGAGCAGTACTTC. The chain joins TRBV5-1 to TRBJ2-7, with D perhaps TRBD2 (6 bases). The germline gives CDR1 SGHRS, CDR2 YFSETQ. CDR3 length equals 15 residues. The V end lost 4 bases, the J end lost 0 bases, and 14 bases lay between the germline ends.

This rearrangement joins TRBV2 to TRBJ2-2; D may be TRBD1 (5 bases). This CDR3 contains 13 residues. Between the trimmed V and J ends, which lost 6 bases and 4 bases, there was a span of 9 bases. The germline V gene encodes CDR1 SNHLY and CDR2 FYNNEI. The CDR3 sequence is CASRQGSTGELFF. The CDR3 nucleotides read TGTGCCAGCAGGCAGGGAAGCACCGGGGAGCTGTTTTTT.

This clone came up a few times. The CDR3 nucleotides read TGCGCCAGCAGCTTCCAGGGGAACACTGAAGCTTTCTTT. Translated, it gives CASSFQGNTEAFF. The J gene is TRBJ1-1, the V gene TRBV5-1; TRBD1 is a possible D gene (5 bases). Trimming pared 2 bases from V and 1 base from J, leaving 6 bases between. This CDR3 is built from 13 residues. The germline V gene encodes CDR1 SGHRS and CDR2 YFSETQ.

The chain couples TRBV6-2 or TRBV6-3 to TRBJ2-1; D remains unclear. Germline CDR1 and CDR2: MNHEY and SVGEGT. V dropped 2 bases and J dropped 5 bases, with 4 bases sitting between them. The CDR3 has 12 amino acids. CDR3 nucleotide sequence: TGTGCCAGCAGTTACCCTCACAATGAGCAGTTCTTC. It is translated as CASSYPHNEQFF.

This chain uses TRBV12-3 or TRBV12-4 with TRBJ2-7; the match to TRBD2 covers 7 bases. Trimming at V came to 0 bases and at J to 7 bases, leaving 0 bases not matched to a gene. The CDR3 extends over 12 amino acids. The CDR3 sequence is CASSLAAGEQYF. The CDR3 DNA sequence: TGTGCCAGCAGTTTAGCAGCGGGGGAGCAGTACTTC.